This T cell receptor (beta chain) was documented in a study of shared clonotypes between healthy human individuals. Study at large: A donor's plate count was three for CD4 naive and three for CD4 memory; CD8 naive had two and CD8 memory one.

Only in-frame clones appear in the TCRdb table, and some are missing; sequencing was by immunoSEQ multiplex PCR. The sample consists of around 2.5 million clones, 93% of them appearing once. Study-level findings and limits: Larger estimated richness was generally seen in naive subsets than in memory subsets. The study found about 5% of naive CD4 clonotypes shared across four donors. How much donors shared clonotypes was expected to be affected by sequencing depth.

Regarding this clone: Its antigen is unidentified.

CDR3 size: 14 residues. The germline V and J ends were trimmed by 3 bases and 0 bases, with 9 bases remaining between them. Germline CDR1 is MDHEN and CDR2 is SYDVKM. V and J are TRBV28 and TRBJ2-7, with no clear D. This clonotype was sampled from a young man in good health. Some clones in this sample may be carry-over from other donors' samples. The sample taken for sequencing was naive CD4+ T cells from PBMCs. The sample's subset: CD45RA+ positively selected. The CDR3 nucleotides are TGTGCCAGCAGTTTCTGGTCGAGCTCCTACGAGCAGTACTTC. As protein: CASSFWSSSYEQYF.